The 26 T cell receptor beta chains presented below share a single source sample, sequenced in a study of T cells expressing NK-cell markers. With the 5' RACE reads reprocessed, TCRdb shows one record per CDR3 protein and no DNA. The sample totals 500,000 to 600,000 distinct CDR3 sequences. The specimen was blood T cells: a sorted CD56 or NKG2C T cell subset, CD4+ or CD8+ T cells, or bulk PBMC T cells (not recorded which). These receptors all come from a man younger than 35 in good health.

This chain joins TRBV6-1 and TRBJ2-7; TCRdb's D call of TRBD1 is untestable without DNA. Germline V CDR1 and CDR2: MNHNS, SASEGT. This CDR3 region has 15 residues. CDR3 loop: CASREAGRGSYEQYF.

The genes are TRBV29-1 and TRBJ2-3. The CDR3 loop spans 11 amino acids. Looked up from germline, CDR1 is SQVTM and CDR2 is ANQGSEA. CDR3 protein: CSVLWADTQYF.

CDR3 sequence reads: CASSLSTGTSGSRSTQYF. V and J are TRBV27 and TRBJ2-3; TCRdb's D gene call, TRBD2, goes unchecked for lack of DNA. This CDR3 contains 18 residues. In germline, CDR1 is MNHEY, CDR2 SMNVEV (reference sequence).

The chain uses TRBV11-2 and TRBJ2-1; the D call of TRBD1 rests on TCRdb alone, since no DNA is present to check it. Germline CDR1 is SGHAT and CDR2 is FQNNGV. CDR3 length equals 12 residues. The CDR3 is CASSPVTEEQFF.

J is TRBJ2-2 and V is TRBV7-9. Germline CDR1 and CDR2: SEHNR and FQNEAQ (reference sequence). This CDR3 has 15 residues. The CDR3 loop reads CASSSSIRGAGELFF.

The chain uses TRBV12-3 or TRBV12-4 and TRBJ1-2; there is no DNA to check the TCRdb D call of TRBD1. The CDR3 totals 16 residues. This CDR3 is CASSNPLWDRADGYTF.

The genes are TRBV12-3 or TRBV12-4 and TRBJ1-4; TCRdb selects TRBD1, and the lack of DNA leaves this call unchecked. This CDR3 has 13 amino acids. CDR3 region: CASRTTGNEKLFF.

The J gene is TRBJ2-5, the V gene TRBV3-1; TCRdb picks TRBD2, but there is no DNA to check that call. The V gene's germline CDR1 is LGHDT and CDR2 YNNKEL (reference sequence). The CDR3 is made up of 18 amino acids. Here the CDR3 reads CASSQDQMSGTNQETQYF.

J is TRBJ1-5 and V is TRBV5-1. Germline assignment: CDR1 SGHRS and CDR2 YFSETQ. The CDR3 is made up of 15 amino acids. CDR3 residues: CASASEPDSNQPQHF.

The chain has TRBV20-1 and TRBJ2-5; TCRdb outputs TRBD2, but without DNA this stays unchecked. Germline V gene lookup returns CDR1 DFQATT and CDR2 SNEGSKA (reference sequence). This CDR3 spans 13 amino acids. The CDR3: CSLMGPPPGTQYF.

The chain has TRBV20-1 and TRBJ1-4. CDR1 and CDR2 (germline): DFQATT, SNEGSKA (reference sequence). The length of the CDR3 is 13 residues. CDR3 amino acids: CSVARGVNEKLFF.

CDR3 region: CASSLEGGLQPQHF. The rearrangement links TRBV5-1 to TRBJ1-5; TCRdb calls TRBD1, which cannot be checked without DNA. This CDR3 has 14 amino acids. Germline V gene data show CDR1 as SGHRS and CDR2 as YFSETQ. The full variable domain, rest sourced from reference TRBV5-1 and TRBJ1-5, is KAGVTQTPRYLIKTRGQQVTLSCSPISGHRSVSWYQQTPGQGLQFLFEYFSETQRNKGNFPGRFSGRQFSNSRSEMNVSTLELGDSALYLCASSLEGGLQPQHFGDGTRLSIL.

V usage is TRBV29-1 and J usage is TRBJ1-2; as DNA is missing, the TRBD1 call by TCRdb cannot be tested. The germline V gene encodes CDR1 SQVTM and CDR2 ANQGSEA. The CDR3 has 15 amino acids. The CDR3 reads CSVEDQQGAPYGYTF.

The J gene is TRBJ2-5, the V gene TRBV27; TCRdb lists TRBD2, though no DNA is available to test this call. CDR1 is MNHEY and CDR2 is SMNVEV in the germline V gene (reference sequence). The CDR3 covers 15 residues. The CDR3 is CASSFTGLQGETQYF.

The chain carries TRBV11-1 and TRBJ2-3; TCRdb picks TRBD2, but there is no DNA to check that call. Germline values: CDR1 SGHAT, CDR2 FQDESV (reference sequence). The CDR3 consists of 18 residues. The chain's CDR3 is CASSPRGSRSLSTDTQYF.

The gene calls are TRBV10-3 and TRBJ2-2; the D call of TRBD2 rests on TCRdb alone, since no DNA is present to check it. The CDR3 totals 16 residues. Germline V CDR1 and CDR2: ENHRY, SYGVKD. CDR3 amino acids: CAISVERGEITGELFF.

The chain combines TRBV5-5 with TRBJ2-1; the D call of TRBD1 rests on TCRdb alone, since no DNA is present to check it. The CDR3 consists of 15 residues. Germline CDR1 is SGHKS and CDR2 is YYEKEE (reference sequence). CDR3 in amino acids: CASSHVGTGNNEQFF.

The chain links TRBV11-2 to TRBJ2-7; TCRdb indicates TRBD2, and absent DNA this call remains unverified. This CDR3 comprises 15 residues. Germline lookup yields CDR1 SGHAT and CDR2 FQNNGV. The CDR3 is CASSFDGGLSHEQYF.

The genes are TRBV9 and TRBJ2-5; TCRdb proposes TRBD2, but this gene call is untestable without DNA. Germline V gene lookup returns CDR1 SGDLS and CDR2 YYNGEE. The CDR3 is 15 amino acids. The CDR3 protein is CASSVGTSLQETQYF.

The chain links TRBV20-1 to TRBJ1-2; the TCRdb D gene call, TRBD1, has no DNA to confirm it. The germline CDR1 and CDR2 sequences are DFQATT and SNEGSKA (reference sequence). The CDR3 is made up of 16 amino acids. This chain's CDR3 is CSARDYMGQGARGYTF.

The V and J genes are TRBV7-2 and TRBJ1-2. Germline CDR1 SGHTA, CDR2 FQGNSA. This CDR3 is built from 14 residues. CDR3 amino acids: CASSETAAGYGYTF.

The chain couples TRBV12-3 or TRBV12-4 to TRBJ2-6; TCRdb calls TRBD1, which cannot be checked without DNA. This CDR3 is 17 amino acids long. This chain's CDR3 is CASSSMRQNNGANVLTF.

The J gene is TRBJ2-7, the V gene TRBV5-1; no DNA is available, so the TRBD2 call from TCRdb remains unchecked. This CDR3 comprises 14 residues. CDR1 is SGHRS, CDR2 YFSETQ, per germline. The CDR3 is CASSLGGGGYEQYF.

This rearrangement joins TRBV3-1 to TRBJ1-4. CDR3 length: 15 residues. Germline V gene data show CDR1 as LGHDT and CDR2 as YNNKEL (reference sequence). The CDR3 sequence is CASSPFNRFNEKLFF. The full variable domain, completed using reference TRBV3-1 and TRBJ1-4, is DTAVSQTPKYLVTQMGNDKSIKCEQNLGHDTMYWYKQDSKKFLKIMFSYNNKELIINETVPNRFSPKSPDKAHLNLHINSLELGDSAVYFCASSPFNRFNEKLFFGSGTQLSVL.

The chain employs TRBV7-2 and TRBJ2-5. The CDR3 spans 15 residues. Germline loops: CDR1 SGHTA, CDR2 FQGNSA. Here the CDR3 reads CASSQRRGPQETQYF.

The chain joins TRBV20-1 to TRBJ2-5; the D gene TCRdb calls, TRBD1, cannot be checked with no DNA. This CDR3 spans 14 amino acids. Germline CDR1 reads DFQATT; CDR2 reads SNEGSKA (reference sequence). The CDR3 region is CSAFRGGSGETQYF.